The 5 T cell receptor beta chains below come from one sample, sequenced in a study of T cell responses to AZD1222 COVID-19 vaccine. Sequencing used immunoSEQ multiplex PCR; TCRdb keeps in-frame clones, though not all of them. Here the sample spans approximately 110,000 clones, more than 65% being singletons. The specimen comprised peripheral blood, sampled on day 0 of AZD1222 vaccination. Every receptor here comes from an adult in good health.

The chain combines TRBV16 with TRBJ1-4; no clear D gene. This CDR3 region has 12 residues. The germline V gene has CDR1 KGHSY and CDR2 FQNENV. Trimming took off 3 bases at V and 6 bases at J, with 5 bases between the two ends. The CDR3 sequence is CASSQEDEKLFF. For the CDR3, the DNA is TGTGCCAGCAGCCAGGAGGATGAAAAACTGTTTTTT.

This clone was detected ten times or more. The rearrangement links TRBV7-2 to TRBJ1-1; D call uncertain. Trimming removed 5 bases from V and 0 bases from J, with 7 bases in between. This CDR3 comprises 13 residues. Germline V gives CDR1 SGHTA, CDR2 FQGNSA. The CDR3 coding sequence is TGTGCCAGCAGCGCCTCGTTGAACACTGAAGCTTTCTTT. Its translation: CASSASLNTEAFF.

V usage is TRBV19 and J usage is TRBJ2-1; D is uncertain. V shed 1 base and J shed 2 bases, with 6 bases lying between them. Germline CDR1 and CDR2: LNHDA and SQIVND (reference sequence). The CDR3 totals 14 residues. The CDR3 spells CASSIASAYNEQFF. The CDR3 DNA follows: TGTGCCAGTAGTATAGCGTCAGCCTACAATGAGCAGTTCTTC.

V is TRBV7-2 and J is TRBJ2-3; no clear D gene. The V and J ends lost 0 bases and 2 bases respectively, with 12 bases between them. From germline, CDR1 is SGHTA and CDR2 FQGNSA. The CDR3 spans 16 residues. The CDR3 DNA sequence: TGTGCCAGCAGCTTAGCGCACTCCGCCAACACAGATACGCAGTATTTT. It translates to CASSLAHSANTDTQYF.

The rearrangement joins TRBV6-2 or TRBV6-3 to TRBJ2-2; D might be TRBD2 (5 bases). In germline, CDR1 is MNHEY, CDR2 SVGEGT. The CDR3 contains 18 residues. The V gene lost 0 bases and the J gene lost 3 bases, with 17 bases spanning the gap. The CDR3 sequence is CASSYSRGYRVHTGELFF. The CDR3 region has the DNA TGTGCCAGCAGTTACTCGAGAGGGTATCGAGTTCACACCGGGGAGCTGTTTTTT.